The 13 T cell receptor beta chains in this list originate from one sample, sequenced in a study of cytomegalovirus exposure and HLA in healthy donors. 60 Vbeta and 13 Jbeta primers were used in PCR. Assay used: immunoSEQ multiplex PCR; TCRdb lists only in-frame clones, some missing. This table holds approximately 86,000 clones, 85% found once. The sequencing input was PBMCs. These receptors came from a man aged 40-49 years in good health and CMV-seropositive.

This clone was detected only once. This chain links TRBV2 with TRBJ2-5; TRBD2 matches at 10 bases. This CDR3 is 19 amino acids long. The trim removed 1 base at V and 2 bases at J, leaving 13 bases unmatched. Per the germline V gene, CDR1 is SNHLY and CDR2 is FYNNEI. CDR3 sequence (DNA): TGTGCCAGCAGTGAAGGATTGTTAGCGGGGGGAGGGGATCAAGAGACCCAGTACTTC. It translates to CASSEGLLAGGGDQETQYF.

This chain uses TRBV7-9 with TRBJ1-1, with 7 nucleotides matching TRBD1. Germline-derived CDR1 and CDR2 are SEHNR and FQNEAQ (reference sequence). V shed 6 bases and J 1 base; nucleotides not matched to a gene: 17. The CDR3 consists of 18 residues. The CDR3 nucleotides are TGTGCCAGCAGGCAAAGGGGGGACAGAAAAAGACCGAACACTGAAGCTTTCTTT. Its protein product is CASRQRGDRKRPNTEAFF.

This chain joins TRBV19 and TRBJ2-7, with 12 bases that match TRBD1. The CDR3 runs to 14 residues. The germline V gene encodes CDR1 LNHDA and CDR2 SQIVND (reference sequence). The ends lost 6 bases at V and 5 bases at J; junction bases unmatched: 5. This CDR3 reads CASSRGTGGNEQYF. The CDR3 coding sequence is TGTGCCAGTAGCCGAGGGACAGGGGGCAACGAGCAGTACTTC.

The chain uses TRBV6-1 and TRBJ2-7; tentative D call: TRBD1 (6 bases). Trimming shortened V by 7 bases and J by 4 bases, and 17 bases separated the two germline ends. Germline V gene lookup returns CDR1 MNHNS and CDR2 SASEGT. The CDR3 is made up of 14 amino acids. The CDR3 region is CASTRSTGLYEQYF. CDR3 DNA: TGTGCCAGCACCCGATCCACAGGGCTATACGAGCAGTACTTC.

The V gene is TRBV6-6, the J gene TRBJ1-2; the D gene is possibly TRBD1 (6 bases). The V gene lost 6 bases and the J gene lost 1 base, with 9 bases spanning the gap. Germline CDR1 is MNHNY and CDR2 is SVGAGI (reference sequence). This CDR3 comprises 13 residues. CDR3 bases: TGTGCCAGCAGGGCAGGGGATAACTATGGCTACACCTTC. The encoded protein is CASRAGDNYGYTF.

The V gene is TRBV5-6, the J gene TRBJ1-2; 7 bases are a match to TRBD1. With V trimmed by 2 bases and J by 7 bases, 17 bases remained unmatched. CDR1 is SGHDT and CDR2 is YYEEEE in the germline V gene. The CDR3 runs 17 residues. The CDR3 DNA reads TGTGCCAGCAGCTTCGTGTTGCGGCAGGGGGGAATTGTTGGCTACACCTTC. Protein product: CASSFVLRQGGIVGYTF.

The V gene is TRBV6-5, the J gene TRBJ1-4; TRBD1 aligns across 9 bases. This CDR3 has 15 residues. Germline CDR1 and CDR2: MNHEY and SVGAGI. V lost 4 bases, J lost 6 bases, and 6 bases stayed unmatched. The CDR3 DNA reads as TGTGCCAGCAGTTCCCCCCGGACAGGGGATGAAAAACTGTTTTTT. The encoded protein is CASSSPRTGDEKLFF.

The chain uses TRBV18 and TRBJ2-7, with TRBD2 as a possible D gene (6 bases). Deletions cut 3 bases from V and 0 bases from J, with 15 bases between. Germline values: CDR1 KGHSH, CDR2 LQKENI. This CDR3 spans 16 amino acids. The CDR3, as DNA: TGTGCCAGCTCACCCACTGCGGGGTCAAGCTCCTACGAGCAGTACTTC. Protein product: CASSPTAGSSSYEQYF.

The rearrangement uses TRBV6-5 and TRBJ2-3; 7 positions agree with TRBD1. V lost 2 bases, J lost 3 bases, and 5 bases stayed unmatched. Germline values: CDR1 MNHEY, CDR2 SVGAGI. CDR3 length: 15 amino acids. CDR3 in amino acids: CASSYRPQGTDTQYF. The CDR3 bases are TGTGCCAGCAGTTACCGGCCACAGGGGACAGATACGCAGTATTTT.

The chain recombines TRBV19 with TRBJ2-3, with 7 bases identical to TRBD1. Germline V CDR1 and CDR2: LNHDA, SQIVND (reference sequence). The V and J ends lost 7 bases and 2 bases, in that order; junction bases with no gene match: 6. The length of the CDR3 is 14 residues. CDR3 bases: TGTGCCAGTACCTTTGACAGGGACACAGATACGCAGTATTTT. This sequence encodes CASTFDRDTDTQYF. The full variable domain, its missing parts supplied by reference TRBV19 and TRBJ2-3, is DGGITQSPKYLFRKEGQNVTLSCEQNLNHDAMYWYRQDPGQGLRLIYYSQIVNDFQKGDIAEGYSVSREKKESFPLTVTSAQKNPTAFYLCASTFDRDTDTQYFGPGTRLTVL.

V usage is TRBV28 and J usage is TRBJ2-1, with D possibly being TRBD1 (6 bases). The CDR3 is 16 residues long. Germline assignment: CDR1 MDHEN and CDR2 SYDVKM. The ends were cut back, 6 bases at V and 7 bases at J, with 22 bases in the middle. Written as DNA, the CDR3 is TGTGCCAGCAGACCCCCGACAGGTGGGTCCCTTAATGAGCAGTTCTTC. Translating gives CASRPPTGGSLNEQFF.

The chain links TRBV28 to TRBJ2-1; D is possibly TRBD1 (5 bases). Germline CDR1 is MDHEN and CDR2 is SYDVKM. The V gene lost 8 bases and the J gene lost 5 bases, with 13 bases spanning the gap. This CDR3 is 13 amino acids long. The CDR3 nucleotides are TGTGCCAGCTTTTCGAACAGGCACAATGAGCAGTTCTTC. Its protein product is CASFSNRHNEQFF. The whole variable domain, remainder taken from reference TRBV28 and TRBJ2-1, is DVKVTQSSRYLVKRTGEKVFLECVQDMDHENMFWYRQDPGLGLRLIYFSYDVKMKEKGDIPEGYSVSREKKERFSLILESASTNQTSMYLCASFSNRHNEQFFGPGTRLTVL.

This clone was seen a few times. In nucleotides, the CDR3 is TGTGCCAGCACCAGTGGAGCCCCCGGGGAGCTGTTTTTT. This translates into CASTSGAPGELFF. This chain uses TRBV5-8 with TRBJ2-2; no clear D. Between the trimmed V and J ends, which lost 6 bases and 6 bases, there was a span of 12 bases. This CDR3 region has 13 residues. CDR1 SGHTS and CDR2 YDEGEE come from the germline V gene.